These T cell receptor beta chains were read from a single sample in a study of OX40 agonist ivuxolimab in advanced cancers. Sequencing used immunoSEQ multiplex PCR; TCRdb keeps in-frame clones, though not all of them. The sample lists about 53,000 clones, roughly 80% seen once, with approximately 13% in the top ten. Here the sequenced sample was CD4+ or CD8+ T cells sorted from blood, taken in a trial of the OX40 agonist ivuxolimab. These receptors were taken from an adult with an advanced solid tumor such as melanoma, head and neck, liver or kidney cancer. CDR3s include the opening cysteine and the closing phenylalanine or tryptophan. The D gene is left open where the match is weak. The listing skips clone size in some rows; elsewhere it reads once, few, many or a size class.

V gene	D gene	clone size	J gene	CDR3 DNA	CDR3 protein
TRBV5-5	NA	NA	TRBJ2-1	TGTGCCAGCACCCAAGGGGGGCCGGCCGTGAATGAGCAGTTCTTC	CASTQGGPAVNEQFF
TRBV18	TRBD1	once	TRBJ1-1	TGTGCCAGCTCGCGCAACCGGGACAGGGAGACTGAAGCTTTCTTT	CASSRNRDRETEAFF
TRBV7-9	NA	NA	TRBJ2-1	TGTGCCAGCAGCCAACTCGAGGGGTCCCACAATGAGCAGTTCTTC	CASSQLEGSHNEQFF
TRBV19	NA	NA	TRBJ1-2	TGTGCCAGTTCCCCTGTTGGGGGTGGTGACTACACCTTC	CASSPVGGGDYTF
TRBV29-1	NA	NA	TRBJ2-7	TGCAGCGTTACCTGGGGGGGCGGCGAGCAGTACTTC	CSVTWGGGEQYF
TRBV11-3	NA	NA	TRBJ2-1	TGTGCCAGCAGCACTCTTCCTTTTAGTGAGCAGTTCTTC	CASSTLPFSEQFF
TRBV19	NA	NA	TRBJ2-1	TGTGCCAGTAGTATTCCGGGACTGACATACAATGAGCAGTTCTTC	CASSIPGLTYNEQFF
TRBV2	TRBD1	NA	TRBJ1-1	TGTGCCAGCATTTCCACAGGGGCCACTGAAGCTTTCTTT	CASISTGATEAFF
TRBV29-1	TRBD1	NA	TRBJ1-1	TGCAGCGTTGAGCAGGGGGCAAGGGGCACTGAAGCTTTCTTT	CSVEQGARGTEAFF
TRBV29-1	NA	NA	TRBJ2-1	TGCAGCGTTGAAAGGACCTCCATGGGGTTCTTC	CSVERTSMGFF
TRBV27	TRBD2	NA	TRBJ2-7	TGTGCCAGCAGTCAAACTACCGGGACTAGCGTGGCCTACGAGCAGTACTTC	CASSQTTGTSVAYEQYF
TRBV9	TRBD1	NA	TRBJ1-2	TGTGCCAGCAGCCTTATGACAGGGAGAGATGGCTACACCTTC	CASSLMTGRDGYTF
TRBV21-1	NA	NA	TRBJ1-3	TGTGCCAGCAGCCGAAACGGACGCCTCGGCTCTGGAAACACCATATATTTT	CASSRNGRLGSGNTIYF
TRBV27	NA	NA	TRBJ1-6	TGTGCCAGCAGTTTTCTCGGATCACCCCTCCACTTT	CASSFLGSPLHF
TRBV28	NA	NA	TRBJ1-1	TGTGCCACCCAGACAGGAAACACTGAAGCTTTCTTT	CATQTGNTEAFF
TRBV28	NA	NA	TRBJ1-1	TGTGCCAGCACCACCCAGGGTATTCTTTCCCGGAACACTGAAGCTTTCTTT	CASTTQGILSRNTEAFF
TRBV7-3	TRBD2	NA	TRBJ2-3	TGTGCCAGCAGCTTAGTAGCGGGAGAGCCAGATACGCAGTATTTT	CASSLVAGEPDTQYF
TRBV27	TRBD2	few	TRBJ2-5	TGTGCCAGCAAACGAGGACTAGCGGGAGGACAAGAGACCCAGTACTTC	CASKRGLAGGQETQYF
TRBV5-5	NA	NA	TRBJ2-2	TGTGCCAGCAGCCAAGGACCTGCGAACACCGGGGAGCTGTTTTTT	CASSQGPANTGELFF
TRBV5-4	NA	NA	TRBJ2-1	TGTGCCAGCAGCATCGATGAAGGCTCCTACAATGAGCAGTTCTTC	CASSIDEGSYNEQFF
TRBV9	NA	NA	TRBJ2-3	TGTGCCAGCAGCGTAGCTCCGGTAAGCAGCACAGATACGCAGTATTTT	CASSVAPVSSTDTQYF
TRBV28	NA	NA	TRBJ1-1	TGTGCCAGCAGTTCGGGTGCCAGGCCGAACACTGAAGCTTTCTTT	CASSSGARPNTEAFF
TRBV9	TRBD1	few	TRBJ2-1	TGTGCCAGCAGCGTAGTTCCTGGGACAGGGAGTATCAATGAGCAGTTCTTC	CASSVVPGTGSINEQFF
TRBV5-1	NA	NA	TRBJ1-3	TGCGCCAGCAGCTTGGGGCAGGGAATCCGCGGAAACACCATATATTTT	CASSLGQGIRGNTIYF
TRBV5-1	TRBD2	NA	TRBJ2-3	TGCGCCAGCAGCCCCCCCCTAGCGGGCGCAGCAAATTTT	CASSPPLAGAANF
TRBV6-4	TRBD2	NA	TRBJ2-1	TGTGCCAGCAGTGAGGCTAGCGGGAGTCGCAATGAGCAGTTCTTC	CASSEASGSRNEQFF
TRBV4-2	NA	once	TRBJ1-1	TGTGCCAGCAGCCAAGATCTCCAGCTCACTGAAGCTTTCTTT	CASSQDLQLTEAFF
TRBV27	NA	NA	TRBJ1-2	TGTGCCAGCAGTTTTTCAGGGCTGGAAGAAGGCTACACCTTC	CASSFSGLEEGYTF
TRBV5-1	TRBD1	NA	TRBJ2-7	TGCGCCAGCAGCTTCGGGACAGGGGGCTACGAGCAGTACTTC	CASSFGTGGYEQYF
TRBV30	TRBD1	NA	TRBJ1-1	TGTGCCTGGAGATCCCGGGACAGAATGAACACTGAAGCTTTCTTT	CAWRSRDRMNTEAFF
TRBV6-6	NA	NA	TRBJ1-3	TGTGCCAGCAGCACGGGGGCGGCTGGAAACACCATATATTTT	CASSTGAAGNTIYF
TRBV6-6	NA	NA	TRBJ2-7	TGTGCCAGCAGTCCCGACTCAGGATCGTCCTACGAGCAGTACTTC	CASSPDSGSSYEQYF
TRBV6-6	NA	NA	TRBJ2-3	TGTGCCAGCAGTTACTCGGCCTCCCCGGATACGCAGTATTTT	CASSYSASPDTQYF
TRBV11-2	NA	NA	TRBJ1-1	TGTGCCAGCAGCTCCCGCCAGACGGGGAACACTGAAGCTTTCTTT	CASSSRQTGNTEAFF
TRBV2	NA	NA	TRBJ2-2	TGTGCCAGCAGTGAAGCACGGGGGGCGGGTAACACCGGGGAGCTGTTTTTT	CASSEARGAGNTGELFF
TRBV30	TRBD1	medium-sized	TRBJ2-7	TGTGCCTGGAGTGGTCACAGGGGGCTTGACTACGAGCAGTACTTC	CAWSGHRGLDYEQYF
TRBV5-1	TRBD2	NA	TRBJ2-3	TGCGCCAGCAGCTTGGCCCGTGGAGGACTAGCGGGCCGCACAGATACGCAGTATTTT	CASSLARGGLAGRTDTQYF
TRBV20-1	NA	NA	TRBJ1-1	TGCAGTGCTACCGGAGTATCTGAAGCTTTCTTT	CSATGVSEAFF
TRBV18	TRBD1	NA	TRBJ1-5	TGTGCCAGCTCAAACAAGGACAGGACTAGCAATCAGCCCCAGCATTTT	CASSNKDRTSNQPQHF
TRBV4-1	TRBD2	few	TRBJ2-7	TGCGCCAGCAGCCAGATTCTAGCGGGACAAGGCGACGAGCAGTACTTC	CASSQILAGQGDEQYF
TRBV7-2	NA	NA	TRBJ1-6	TGTGCCAGCAGCGCCGAGGACAGCATTGGGTCACCCCTCCACTTT	CASSAEDSIGSPLHF
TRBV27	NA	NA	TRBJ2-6	TGTGCCAGCACTCTATCAATGGGGGCTGGGGCCAACGTCCTGACTTTC	CASTLSMGAGANVLTF
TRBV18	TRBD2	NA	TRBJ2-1	TGTGCCAGCTCACCACCGGGCGGGAGGCCGGGTAATGAGCAGTTCTTC	CASSPPGGRPGNEQFF
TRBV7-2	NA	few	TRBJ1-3	TGTGCCAGCAGCTTAGCAGCAGTACTCTCTGGAAACACCATATATTTT	CASSLAAVLSGNTIYF
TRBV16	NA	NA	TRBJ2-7	TGTGCCAGCAGACAAAGCAGCGCTCTCTCCTACGAGCAGTACTTC	CASRQSSALSYEQYF